One sample yielded the 24 T cell receptor beta chains listed below, sequenced in a study of T cell responses to AZD1222 COVID-19 vaccine. Method: immunoSEQ multiplex PCR; TCRdb's copy keeps in-frame clones and lacks some. The table has 110,000 or so clones, around 88% seen once. The sequences come from peripheral blood, collected 28 days after the second AZD1222 dose. All receptors come from an adult who received the AZD1222 COVID-19 vaccine.

The rearrangement links TRBV4-3 to TRBJ2-7, with a tentative D call TRBD2 (6 bases). Germline V gene data show CDR1 as LGHNA and CDR2 as YSLEER. The V end lost 4 bases, the J end lost 1 base, and 8 bases lay between the germline ends. The CDR3 loop spans 13 amino acids. This chain's CDR3 is CASSLRESYEQYF. CDR3 DNA sequence: TGCGCCAGCAGCCTCCGGGAGTCCTACGAGCAGTACTTC.

This chain links TRBV5-8 with TRBJ2-1; D might be TRBD1 (5 bases). The germline V gene has CDR1 SGHTS and CDR2 YDEGEE. The V end was cut by 2 bases, the J end by 1 base, with 10 bases between. The CDR3 runs 15 residues. The CDR3 spells CASSLRGLSYNEQFF. The CDR3 nucleotides read TGTGCCAGCAGCTTAAGGGGCTTGTCCTACAATGAGCAGTTCTTC.

The CDR3: CASSVSLGDTGNTIYF. The CDR3 coding sequence is TGTGCCAGCAGCGTTTCCCTGGGGGATACTGGAAACACCATATATTTT. V and J are TRBV9 and TRBJ1-3; D possibly corresponds to TRBD1 (5 bases). V was pared by 2 bases and J by 2 bases, with 14 bases between. The CDR3 consists of 16 residues. Germline CDR1 and CDR2: SGDLS and YYNGEE.

The chain has TRBV19 and TRBJ2-7, with D maybe TRBD1 (6 bases). Germline lookup yields CDR1 LNHDA and CDR2 SQIVND (reference sequence). Trimming took 4 bases from V and 2 from J, leaving 9 bases between them. The CDR3 has 13 amino acids. This CDR3 is CASSRQDAYEQYF. The CDR3 DNA reads TGTGCCAGTAGTAGACAGGATGCCTACGAGCAGTACTTC.

The rearrangement links TRBV11-2 to TRBJ1-1; D is perhaps TRBD1 (5 bases). Germline CDR1 and CDR2: SGHAT and FQNNGV. The CDR3 spans 14 residues. The V end was cut by 3 bases, the J end by 4 bases, with 12 bases between. The CDR3: CASSFSDKGTEAFF. The CDR3 coding sequence is TGTGCCAGCAGCTTTTCGGACAAGGGCACTGAAGCTTTCTTT.

This chain uses TRBV11-2 with TRBJ1-4; 7 bases are shared with TRBD1. This CDR3 has 14 residues. After removal of 5 bases from V and 7 bases from J, the junction contained 7 bases not matched to a gene. Germline V gives CDR1 SGHAT, CDR2 FQNNGV. The CDR3 protein is CASSGQESAEKLFF. The CDR3 region has the DNA TGTGCCAGCAGCGGACAGGAGTCGGCTGAAAAACTGTTTTTT.

The J gene is TRBJ2-7, the V gene TRBV27; D is possibly TRBD1 (6 bases). V lost 0 bases and J 3 bases, leaving 12 bases between the germline ends. The CDR3 contains 15 residues. Germline values: CDR1 MNHEY, CDR2 SMNVEV (reference sequence). The CDR3 loop is CASSLSGGIGYEQYF. The CDR3 DNA is TGTGCCAGCAGTTTATCAGGGGGAATTGGCTACGAGCAGTACTTC.

The chain uses TRBV7-3 and TRBJ2-3; D uncertain. This CDR3 is 13 amino acids long. Germline values: CDR1 SGHTA, CDR2 FQGTGA. Trimming left V 5 bases short and J 1 base short, with 7 bases between. The CDR3 DNA reads TGTGCCAGCAGCCCCACCGGCACAGATACGCAGTATTTT. Protein product: CASSPTGTDTQYF. The variable domain in full, with the rest retrieved from reference TRBV7-3 and TRBJ2-3, is GAGVSQTPSNKVTEKGKYVELRCDPISGHTALYWYRQSLGQGPEFLIYFQGTGAADDSGLPNDRFFAVRPEGSVSTLKIQRTERGDSAVYLCASSPTGTDTQYFGPGTRLTVL.

The CDR3 spells CASSLWGASLGGLNTEAFF. In DNA, the CDR3 is TGCGCCAGCAGCTTGTGGGGGGCCTCTTTAGGCGGACTGAACACTGAAGCTTTCTTT. The chain is built from TRBV5-1 and TRBJ1-1; tentatively, D is TRBD1 (6 bases). CDR1 and CDR2 (germline): SGHRS, YFSETQ. Trimming removed 1 base from V and 0 bases from J, with 22 bases in between. The CDR3 is made up of 19 amino acids.

The rearrangement links TRBV10-3 to TRBJ1-1; D is unclear. V was shortened by 6 bases and J by 1 base, with 9 bases between the two germline ends. This CDR3 comprises 13 residues. CDR1 and CDR2 from the germline V gene are ENHRY and SYGVKD. The CDR3 DNA reads as TGTGCCATCAGCGCAGGTTCGAACACTGAAGCTTTCTTT. It encodes CAISAGSNTEAFF.

DNA of the CDR3: TGTGCCAGCAGCGATAGCGGGGGGGCCTCTCAAAATGAGCAGTTCTTC. Translated: CASSDSGGASQNEQFF. The V and J genes are TRBV9 and TRBJ2-1, with TRBD2 matching 11 bases. Unmatched junction bases numbered 9, after V lost 3 bases and J lost 7 bases. CDR1 and CDR2 from the germline V gene are SGDLS and YYNGEE. The CDR3 sequence is 16 residues long.

Only a few counts were recorded for this clone. The chain links TRBV13 to TRBJ1-1, with TRBD1 as a possible D gene (6 bases). CDR3 length: 16 amino acids. Trimming left V 4 bases short and J 4 bases short, with 19 bases between. Germline V lookup: CDR1 PRHDT, CDR2 FYEKMQ (reference sequence). The CDR3 loop reads CASSSLRGGGGTEAFF. The CDR3 DNA reads TGTGCCAGCAGCTCCTTGCGGGGGGGCGGGGGCACTGAAGCTTTCTTT. The variable domain in full, completed from reference TRBV13 and TRBJ1-1, reads AAGVIQSPRHLIKEKRETATLKCYPIPRHDTVYWYQQGPGQDPQFLISFYEKMQSDKGSIPDRFSAQQFSDYHSELNMSSLELGDSALYFCASSSLRGGGGTEAFFGQGTRLTVV.

The rearrangement uses TRBV7-3 and TRBJ1-1; 7 nucleotides align to TRBD1. V lost 4 bases to trimming and J lost 11 bases; unmatched junction nucleotides: 10. This CDR3 comprises 13 residues. CDR1 SGHTA and CDR2 FQGTGA come from the germline V gene. CDR3 loop: CASSSTGQNKAFF. The CDR3 coding sequence is TGTGCCAGCAGCTCCACGGGACAGAACAAGGCTTTCTTT.

The genes are TRBV5-1 and TRBJ1-6; tentatively, D is TRBD1 (6 bases). The CDR3 has 16 amino acids. Between the trimmed V and J ends, which lost 0 bases and 6 bases, there was a span of 13 bases. Germline loops: CDR1 SGHRS, CDR2 YFSETQ. The CDR3 reads CASSLDGGISNSPLHF. For the CDR3, the DNA is TGCGCCAGCAGCTTGGATGGGGGCATTAGTAATTCACCCCTCCACTTT.

The gene calls are TRBV6-2 or TRBV6-3 and TRBJ1-5, with D uncertain. V was cut by 1 base and J by 6 bases, with 10 bases left in between. The CDR3 extends over 14 amino acids. Germline values: CDR1 MNHEY, CDR2 SVGEGT. In DNA, the CDR3 is TGTGCCAGCAGTTACTACGTTTCGGCTCAGCCCCAGCATTTT. Amino acids: CASSYYVSAQPQHF.

The rearrangement links TRBV11-1 to TRBJ2-1; 7 bases are a match to TRBD2. Germline lookup yields CDR1 SGHAT and CDR2 FQDESV (reference sequence). This CDR3 spans 14 amino acids. V was clipped by 3 bases and J by 5 bases; unmatched bases: 4. This chain's CDR3 is CASSFSRGDNEQFF. The CDR3 bases are TGTGCCAGCAGCTTCTCCCGGGGGGACAATGAGCAGTTCTTC.

This clone came up once. The chain is built from TRBV19 and TRBJ1-5; D call uncertain. The CDR3 contains 12 residues. CDR1 and CDR2 (germline): LNHDA, SQIVND (reference sequence). Trimming removed 3 bases from V and 4 bases from J, with 4 bases in between. The CDR3 DNA follows: TGTGCCAGTAGTATTTGTAATCAGCCCCAGCATTTT. This translates into CASSICNQPQHF. The full variable domain, in which reference TRBV19 and TRBJ1-5 provide the parts outside the CDR3, is DGGITQSPKYLFRKEGQNVTLSCEQNLNHDAMYWYRQDPGQGLRLIYYSQIVNDFQKGDIAEGYSVSREKKESFPLTVTSAQKNPTAFYLCASSICNQPQHFGDGTRLSIL.

The chain combines TRBV5-1 with TRBJ1-2, with D perhaps matching TRBD1 (6 bases). V shed 0 bases and J shed 2 bases, with 11 bases lying between them. There are 15 residues in the CDR3. Germline CDR1 is SGHRS and CDR2 is YFSETQ. CDR3 protein: CASSLELGGNYGYTF. DNA of the CDR3: TGCGCCAGCAGCTTGGAATTAGGGGGGAACTATGGCTACACCTTC.

The V call is TRBV5-1, the J call TRBJ2-1, with 8 bases fitting TRBD2. V dropped 1 base and J dropped 0; count of bases not matched to a gene: 0. The length of the CDR3 is 15 residues. Germline V gives CDR1 SGHRS, CDR2 YFSETQ. The CDR3 DNA reads TGCGCCAGCAGCTTGAGCGGGGGCTCCTACAATGAGCAGTTCTTC. Translation: CASSLSGGSYNEQFF. Full variable domain (rest looked up from reference TRBV5-1 and TRBJ2-1): KAGVTQTPRYLIKTRGQQVTLSCSPISGHRSVSWYQQTPGQGLQFLFEYFSETQRNKGNFPGRFSGRQFSNSRSEMNVSTLELGDSALYLCASSLSGGSYNEQFFGPGTRLTVL.

This chain connects TRBV5-1 to TRBJ1-1; D perhaps matches TRBD1 (6 bases). Germline loops: CDR1 SGHRS, CDR2 YFSETQ. Deletions cut 4 bases from V and 1 base from J, with 11 bases between. The CDR3 sequence is 14 residues long. CDR3 amino acids: CASSPGQENTEAFF. CDR3 in DNA: TGCGCCAGCAGCCCGGGACAAGAGAACACTGAAGCTTTCTTT.

This clone turned up a few times. The genes are TRBV11-2 and TRBJ1-6, with a possible D match to TRBD1 (6 bases). The CDR3 contains 13 residues. CDR1 SGHAT and CDR2 FQNNGV come from the germline V gene. Trimming shortened V by 4 bases and J by 8 bases, and 9 bases separated the two germline ends. The CDR3 DNA reads TGTGCCAGCAGCTGGACAGTGCATTCACCCCTCCACTTT. Its protein product is CASSWTVHSPLHF.

The rearrangement joins TRBV5-1 to TRBJ1-2; 9 nucleotides align to TRBD1. The CDR3 sequence is 15 residues long. Germline-derived CDR1 and CDR2 are SGHRS and YFSETQ. The trim removed 5 bases at V and 6 bases at J, leaving 11 bases unmatched. This chain's CDR3 is CASRPRDRDTHGYTF. CDR3 DNA sequence: TGCGCCAGCAGACCCCGGGACAGGGATACCCATGGCTACACCTTC.

This chain links TRBV10-2 with TRBJ1-1, with D perhaps matching TRBD1 (6 bases). Germline CDR1 reads WSHSY; CDR2 reads SAAADI. V lost 5 bases and J lost 1, with 11 bases in between. CDR3 length: 14 amino acids. The DNA of the CDR3 is TGCGCCAGCAGTCTTGGGGGGCCGAACACTGAAGCTTTCTTT. It yields the protein CASSLGGPNTEAFF.

Concerning this clone itself: Other nucleotide sequences in the sample specify the same CDR3. The chain uses TRBV27 and TRBJ1-6, with D uncertain. V lost 4 bases to trimming and J lost 2 bases, with 0 bases between them. CDR1 is MNHEY, CDR2 SMNVEV, per germline (reference sequence). The CDR3 totals 12 residues. The CDR3 loop reads CASSSYNSPLHF. Here the CDR3 DNA reads TGTGCCAGCAGTTCCTATAATTCACCCCTCCACTTT.